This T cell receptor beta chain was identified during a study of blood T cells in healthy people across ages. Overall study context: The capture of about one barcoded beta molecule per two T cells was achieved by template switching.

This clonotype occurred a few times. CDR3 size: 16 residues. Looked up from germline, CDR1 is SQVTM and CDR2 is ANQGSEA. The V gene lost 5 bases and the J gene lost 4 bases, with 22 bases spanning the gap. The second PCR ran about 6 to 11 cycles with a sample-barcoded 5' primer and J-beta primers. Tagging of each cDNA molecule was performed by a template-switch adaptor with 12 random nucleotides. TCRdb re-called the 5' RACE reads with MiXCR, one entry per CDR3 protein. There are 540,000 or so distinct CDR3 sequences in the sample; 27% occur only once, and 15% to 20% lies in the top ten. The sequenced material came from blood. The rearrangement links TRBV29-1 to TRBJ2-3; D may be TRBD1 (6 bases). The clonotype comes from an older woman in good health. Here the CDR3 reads CSVKTSRTGWADTQYF. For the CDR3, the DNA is TGCAGCGTTAAGACTTCCAGAACAGGGTGGGCAGATACGCAGTATTTT.